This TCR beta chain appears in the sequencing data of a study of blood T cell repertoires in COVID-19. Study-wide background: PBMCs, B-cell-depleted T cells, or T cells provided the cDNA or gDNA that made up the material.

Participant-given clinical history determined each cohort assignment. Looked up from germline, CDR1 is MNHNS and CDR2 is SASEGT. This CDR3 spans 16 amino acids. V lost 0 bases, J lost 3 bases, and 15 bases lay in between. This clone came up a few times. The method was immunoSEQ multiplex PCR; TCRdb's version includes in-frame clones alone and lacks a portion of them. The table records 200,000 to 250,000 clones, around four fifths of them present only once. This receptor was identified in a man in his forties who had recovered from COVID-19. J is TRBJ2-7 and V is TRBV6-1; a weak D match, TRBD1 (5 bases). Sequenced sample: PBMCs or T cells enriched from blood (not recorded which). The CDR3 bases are TGTGCCAGCAGTGAAGCGGTCGGACACGGTTACTACGAGCAGTACTTC. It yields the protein CASSEAVGHGYYEQYF.